This TCR beta chain was documented in a study of identifying expanded T cells in peripheral blood. Produced via immunoSEQ multiplex PCR; TCRdb's table is partial and in-frame only. The table has about 110,000 clones, roughly 90% seen once. Note on this clone: Its specificity is unknown.

Notes on the study in general: Differentially abundant clones: about 1.3 between replicates, around 16 at about 13 days, less than 20 at four.

The trim removed 0 bases at V and 4 bases at J, leaving 6 bases unmatched. There are 16 residues in the CDR3. The germline gives CDR1 ENHRY, CDR2 SYGVKD. The material sequenced was blood. This receptor was taken from a person aged 18 to 75 in good health. The V and J genes are TRBV10-3 and TRBJ1-2, with 9 bases fitting TRBD1. The CDR3 sequence is CAISESGTGNFYGYTF. The CDR3 DNA reads TGTGCCATCAGTGAGTCTGGGACAGGGAATTTCTATGGCTACACCTTC.